This T cell receptor beta chain is from a study of T cell clonality in common variable immunodeficiency. Using immunoSEQ multiplex PCR, the repertoire was profiled, and TCRdb retains in-frame clones only, with some absent. The counts give about 45,000 clones, none of them seen only once; about 0.7% is held by the top ten. Germline CDR1 reads DFQATT; CDR2 reads SNEGSKA (reference sequence). The CDR3 has 15 amino acids. The junction had 11 bases not matched to a gene; V was cut back by 4 bases and J by 5 bases. In its sample, this clone was seen many times. The sequenced fragment ends 3 residues before the CDR3 boundary, so the rest is inferred from the germline J gene.

The clonotype was recovered from a person between 18 and 75 years old in good health. Source material: peripheral blood mononuclear cells. The chain recombines TRBV20-1 with TRBJ2-3; 8 nucleotides agree with TRBD1. CDR3 sequence: CSANNRGNQVDTQYF. The CDR3 bases that were read are TGCAGTGCTAACAACAGGGGGAACCAAGTAGATACG.